A single sample is the source of the 25 T cell receptor beta chains below, sequenced in a study of cytomegalovirus exposure and HLA in healthy donors. The PCR contained 60 Vbeta and 13 Jbeta primers. Measured with immunoSEQ multiplex PCR; TCRdb has only the in-frame clones, and not every one. In the table there are 150,000 to 200,000 clones, more than 65% of which are singletons. Material: PBMCs. The receptors stem from a woman aged 25 to 45 in good health and CMV-seropositive.

This chain joins TRBV5-1 and TRBJ1-4; D remains unclear. Trimming pared 4 bases from V and 14 bases from J, leaving 30 bases between. This CDR3 has 17 amino acids. Germline V lookup: CDR1 SGHRS, CDR2 YFSETQ. The CDR3 sequence: CASSQMAGNPHLDRLFF. CDR3 nucleotides: TGCGCCAGCAGCCAGATGGCCGGGAACCCGCACCTCGATCGGCTGTTTTTT.

The J gene is TRBJ1-6, the V gene TRBV6-6, with D possibly being TRBD1 (5 bases). The germline gives CDR1 MNHNY, CDR2 SVGAGI (reference sequence). There are 11 residues in the CDR3. This CDR3 reads CDTKGHSPLHF. The CDR3 region has the DNA TGTGATACAAAGGGGCACTCACCCCTCCACTTT.

The CDR3 DNA sequence: TGTGCCAGCAGGGAGGGAATCTATGGCTACACCTTC. Its translation is CASREGIYGYTF. The chain couples TRBV28 to TRBJ1-2, with no clear D. The CDR3 length is 12 residues. Germline assignment: CDR1 MDHEN and CDR2 SYDVKM. V gave up 6 bases and J gave up 4 bases, with 9 bases separating them.

The V gene is TRBV5-6, the J gene TRBJ2-1, with a weak D call TRBD1 (5 bases). Germline-derived CDR1 and CDR2 are SGHDT and YYEEEE. The V gene lost 1 base and the J gene lost 9 bases, with 17 bases spanning the gap. CDR3 size: 15 residues. The DNA of the CDR3 is TGTGCCAGCAGCTTGTCGGCAGGGATCCTACGTGAGCAGTTCTTC. Translated: CASSLSAGILREQFF.

This sequence joins TRBV14 and TRBJ1-6; D remains unclear. This CDR3 is built from 15 residues. V dropped 3 bases and J dropped 7 bases, with 13 bases sitting between them. Germline V lookup: CDR1 SGHDN, CDR2 FVKESK. CDR3 sequence (DNA): TGTGCCAGCAGCCACCGAACCCTAGGCAATTCACCCCTCCACTTT. Translating it yields CASSHRTLGNSPLHF.

CDR3 protein: CASSLALAGGQDTQYF. CDR3 sequence (DNA): TGTGCCAGCAGCTTAGCGCTAGCGGGGGGGCAAGATACGCAGTATTTT. The rearrangement joins TRBV7-2 to TRBJ2-3; 12 bases fit TRBD2. This CDR3 spans 16 amino acids. The V gene's germline CDR1 is SGHTA and CDR2 FQGNSA. Trimming at V came to 0 bases and at J to 5 bases, leaving 3 bases not matched to a gene.

Of note for this clone: This sample also contains other DNA sequences that code for the same CDR3. The CDR3 sequence: CASSLDRSYEQYF. The CDR3 DNA reads TGTGCCAGCAGCCTGGACAGATCCTACGAGCAGTACTTC. V is TRBV27 and J is TRBJ2-7; D may be TRBD1 (6 bases). Trimming shortened V by 6 bases and J by 1 base, and 10 bases separated the two germline ends. Germline V CDR1 and CDR2: MNHEY, SMNVEV (reference sequence). This CDR3 comprises 13 residues.

The gene calls are TRBV10-3 and TRBJ2-1, with a tentative D call TRBD1 (6 bases). V was cut by 2 bases and J by 5 bases, with 16 bases left in between. In germline, CDR1 is ENHRY, CDR2 SYGVKD. The CDR3 is 16 amino acids. CDR3 residues: CAISEVGTRDDNEQFF. In DNA form, the CDR3 reads TGTGCCATCAGTGAGGTCGGGACAAGGGACGACAATGAGCAGTTCTTC.

V is TRBV18 and J is TRBJ1-2; 7 bases are shared with TRBD1. This CDR3 is 13 amino acids long. CDR1 and CDR2 (germline): KGHSH, LQKENI. Trimming removed 7 bases from V and 7 bases from J; junction bases left unmatched: 9. The CDR3 here is CASFSDRVGGYTF. The CDR3 nucleotides are TGTGCCAGCTTTTCCGACAGGGTCGGTGGCTACACCTTC.

This chain joins TRBV2 and TRBJ2-2; 10 nucleotides line up with TRBD1. The germline gives CDR1 SNHLY, CDR2 FYNNEI. Trimming took 6 bases from V and 5 from J; bases not matched to a gene: 0. The length of the CDR3 is 13 residues. Here the CDR3 reads CASRGQGTGELFF. Here the CDR3 DNA reads TGTGCCAGCAGGGGACAGGGGACCGGGGAGCTGTTTTTT.

The CDR3 loop reads CASSLAGGYEQYF. The CDR3 nucleotides are TGTGCCAGCAGCCTCGCGGGGGGATACGAGCAGTACTTC. The chain combines TRBV9 with TRBJ2-7, with TRBD2 matching over 8 bases. The germline CDR1 and CDR2 sequences are SGDLS and YYNGEE. This CDR3 region has 13 residues. Unmatched junction bases numbered 4, after V lost 4 bases and J lost 4 bases.

V is TRBV25-1 and J is TRBJ1-4, with 8 bases aligning to TRBD1. The V gene end was trimmed by 5 bases and the J gene end by 7 bases; junction bases not matched to a gene: 12. The length of the CDR3 is 16 residues. The germline gives CDR1 MGHDK, CDR2 SYGVNS. The DNA for the CDR3 is TGTGCCAGCAGTTCGGCAGGGGGCTCGGGGGGTGAAAAACTGTTTTTT. This gives the protein CASSSAGGSGGEKLFF.

The chain carries TRBV7-7 and TRBJ2-5, with 7 bases fitting TRBD1. CDR3 length equals 12 residues. Germline loops: CDR1 SSHAT, CDR2 FNYEAQ (reference sequence). V was clipped by 10 bases and J by 7 bases; unmatched bases: 9. For the CDR3, the DNA is TGTGCCACACCCGACAGGGATGCGACCCAGTACTTC. Its protein product is CATPDRDATQYF.

This chain connects TRBV7-2 to TRBJ1-5; 7 bases map to TRBD1. CDR3 length: 15 amino acids. The trim removed 3 bases at V and 0 bases at J, leaving 2 bases unmatched. Germline-derived CDR1 and CDR2 are SGHTA and FQGNSA. CDR3 protein: CASSLGQSSNQPQHF. The CDR3 nucleotides read TGTGCCAGCAGCTTGGGACAGAGTAGCAATCAGCCCCAGCATTTT.

This clone was observed a few times. The chain's CDR3 is CASSFVADEQYF. The CDR3 bases are TGTGCCAGCAGCTTTGTAGCGGACGAGCAGTACTTC. This chain connects TRBV5-4 to TRBJ2-7, with a possible D match to TRBD2 (6 bases). Germline V lookup: CDR1 SGHNT, CDR2 YYREEE (reference sequence). The V gene lost 2 bases and the J gene lost 5 bases, with 8 bases spanning the gap. This CDR3 is 12 amino acids long.

The gene calls are TRBV6-5 and TRBJ2-1, with D maybe TRBD2 (5 bases). Germline V lookup: CDR1 MNHEY, CDR2 SVGAGI. The CDR3 is made up of 13 amino acids. V lost 2 bases and J 4 bases, leaving 6 bases between the germline ends. DNA for the CDR3: TGTGCCAGCAGTTACCGAGGGTACAATGAGCAGTTCTTC. Amino acids: CASSYRGYNEQFF.

The chain links TRBV27 to TRBJ2-7, with D possibly being TRBD1 (6 bases). CDR3 length equals 15 residues. Germline V gene sequence: CDR1 MNHEY, CDR2 SMNVEV (reference sequence). Trimming pared 1 base from V and 6 bases from J, leaving 16 bases between. Written as DNA, the CDR3 is TGTGCCAGCAGTTTATTAAGGACAGTACACTCCGAGCAGTACTTC. Its translation is CASSLLRTVHSEQYF.

In DNA, the CDR3 is TGTGCCAGCAGTCCCCGGGACAGCGTTTACGAGCAGTACTTC. Protein product: CASSPRDSVYEQYF. V is TRBV13 and J is TRBJ2-7, with 7 bases aligning to TRBD1. The V gene end was trimmed by 6 bases and the J gene end by 4 bases; junction bases not matched to a gene: 9. CDR3 length: 14 amino acids. Germline assignment: CDR1 PRHDT and CDR2 FYEKMQ (reference sequence).

The rearrangement uses TRBV28 and TRBJ1-5; possible D gene TRBD1, 6 bases. CDR3 length: 13 amino acids. V lost 2 bases to trimming and J lost 6 bases, with 8 bases between them. Germline CDR1 is MDHEN and CDR2 is SYDVKM. CDR3 in DNA: TGTGCCAGCAGTTTAGGGGGGGCTCAGCCCCAGCATTTT. Translation gives CASSLGGAQPQHF.

To note about this clone: The same CDR3 can be traced to other DNA sequences in this sample. This sequence joins TRBV4-3 and TRBJ1-5, with 7 bases identical to TRBD1. V shed 0 bases and J 6 bases; nucleotides not matched to a gene: 5. Looked up from germline, CDR1 is LGHNA and CDR2 is YSLEER. The CDR3 loop spans 15 amino acids. CDR3 loop: CASSQDRGGGQPQHF. The CDR3 DNA reads TGCGCCAGCAGCCAAGATCGAGGGGGCGGTCAGCCCCAGCATTTT.

The chain carries TRBV28 and TRBJ1-2, with TRBD1 matching 7 bases. Trimming at V came to 4 bases and at J to 8 bases, leaving 13 bases not matched to a gene. The germline CDR1 and CDR2 sequences are MDHEN and SYDVKM. This CDR3 is built from 15 residues. CDR3 in amino acids: CASSSIRGLFRGYTF. The CDR3 DNA reads TGTGCCAGCAGTTCAATAAGGGGGCTCTTTAGGGGCTACACCTTC.

This clone was detected a few times. The rearrangement links TRBV14 to TRBJ1-1; TRBD1 aligns across 11 bases. This CDR3 has 12 residues. Germline loops: CDR1 SGHDN, CDR2 FVKESK. V gave up 8 bases and J gave up 4 bases; unmatched junction bases: 0. In nucleotides, the CDR3 is TGTGCCAGCGGGACAGGGGGCACTGAAGCTTTCTTT. Translating it yields CASGTGGTEAFF. Full variable domain (outside the CDR3, taken from reference TRBV14 and TRBJ1-1): EAGVTQFPSHSVIEKGQTVTLRCDPISGHDNLYWYRRVMGKEIKFLLHFVKESKQDESGMPNNRFLAERTGGTYSTLKVQPAELEDSGVYFCASGTGGTEAFFGQGTRLTVV.

The chain links TRBV15 to TRBJ2-7; D not certain. In germline, CDR1 is LNHNV, CDR2 YYDKDF (reference sequence). CDR3 length equals 13 residues. Trimming removed 5 bases at V and 4 bases at J, with 12 bases between. CDR3 sequence: CATSGNVQYEQYF. In DNA form, the CDR3 reads TGTGCCACCAGCGGTAACGTTCAGTACGAGCAGTACTTC. The whole variable domain, filled in from reference TRBV15 and TRBJ2-7, reads DAMVIQNPRYQVTQFGKPVTLSCSQTLNHNVMYWYQQKSSQAPKLLFHYYDKDFNNEADTPDNFQSRRPNTSFCFLDIRSPGLGDTAMYLCATSGNVQYEQYFGPGTRLTVT.

This rearrangement joins TRBV4-2 to TRBJ1-2; 8 nucleotides match TRBD1. CDR1 LGHNA and CDR2 YNFKEQ come from the germline V gene. The CDR3 loop spans 19 amino acids. Trimming at V came to 2 bases and at J to 8 bases, leaving 22 bases not matched to a gene. As DNA, the CDR3 is TGTGCCAGCAGCCAATCCAACCGGGACAGGAGGTTTCAGAAGGGGGGCTACACCTTC. This translates into CASSQSNRDRRFQKGGYTF.

This clone has just a few counts. The CDR3 spells CASSEETSGGLYEQYF. The CDR3 bases are TGTGCCAGCAGTGAAGAGACTAGCGGGGGCCTCTACGAGCAGTACTTC. The gene calls are TRBV6-1 and TRBJ2-7, with 12 bases identical to TRBD2. Losses at the gene ends were 1 base for V and 3 bases for J; bases not matched to a gene: 4. CDR1 and CDR2 from the germline V gene are MNHNS and SASEGT. The CDR3 is made up of 16 amino acids.